This T cell receptor beta chain was found in a study of blood T cell repertoires in COVID-19. On the study more broadly: Sample material is recorded as cDNA or gDNA derived from T cells, B-cell-depleted T cells, or PBMCs.

The repertoire was sequenced with immunoSEQ multiplex PCR; TCRdb's copy has only in-frame clones and lacks some. The sample holds about 360,000 clones, around 90% seen once. This CDR3 is 13 amino acids long. V lost 4 bases to trimming and J lost 10 bases; unmatched junction nucleotides: 7. Germline CDR1 reads MNHEY; CDR2 reads SVGAGI. This rearrangement joins TRBV6-5 to TRBJ2-1; TRBD2 matches 7 bases. The sequencing input was peripheral blood. The receptor was isolated from a human donor in a cohort sampled during active COVID-19. The CDR3 loop is CASSSTGTMEQFF. The CDR3 nucleotides read TGTGCCAGCAGTTCAACCGGGACTATGGAGCAGTTCTTC.